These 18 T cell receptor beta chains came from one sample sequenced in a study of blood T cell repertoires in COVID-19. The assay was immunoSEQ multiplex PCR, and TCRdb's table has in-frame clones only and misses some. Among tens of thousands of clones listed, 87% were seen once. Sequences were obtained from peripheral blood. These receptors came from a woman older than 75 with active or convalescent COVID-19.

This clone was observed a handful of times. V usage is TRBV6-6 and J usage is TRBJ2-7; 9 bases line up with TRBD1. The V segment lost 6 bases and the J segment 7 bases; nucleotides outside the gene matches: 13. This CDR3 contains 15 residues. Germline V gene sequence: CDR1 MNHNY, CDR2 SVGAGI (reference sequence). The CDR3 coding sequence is TGTGCCAGCAGATGGGGAGGACAGGGGCTAGGGGAGCAGTACTTC. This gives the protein CASRWGGQGLGEQYF.

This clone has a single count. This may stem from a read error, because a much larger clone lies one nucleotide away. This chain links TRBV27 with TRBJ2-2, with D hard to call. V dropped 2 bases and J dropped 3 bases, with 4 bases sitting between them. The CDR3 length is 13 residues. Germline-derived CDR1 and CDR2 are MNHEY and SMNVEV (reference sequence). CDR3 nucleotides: TGTGCCAGCAGTTTACAGTACACCGGGGAGCTGTTTTTT. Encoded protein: CASSLQYTGELFF.

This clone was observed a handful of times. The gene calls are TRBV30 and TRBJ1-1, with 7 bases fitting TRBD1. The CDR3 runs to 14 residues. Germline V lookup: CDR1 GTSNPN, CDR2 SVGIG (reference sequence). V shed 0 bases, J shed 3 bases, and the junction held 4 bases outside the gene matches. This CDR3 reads CAWSVRGPYTEAFF. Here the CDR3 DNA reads TGTGCCTGGAGTGTAAGGGGGCCCTACACTGAAGCTTTCTTT.

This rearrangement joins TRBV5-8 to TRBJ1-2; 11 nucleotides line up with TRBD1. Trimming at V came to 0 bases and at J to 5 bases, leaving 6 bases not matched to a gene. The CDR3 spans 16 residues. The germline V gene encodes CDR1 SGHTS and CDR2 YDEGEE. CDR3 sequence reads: CASSLARTGGAYGYTF. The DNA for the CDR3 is TGTGCCAGCAGCTTGGCGAGGACAGGGGGCGCTTATGGCTACACCTTC.

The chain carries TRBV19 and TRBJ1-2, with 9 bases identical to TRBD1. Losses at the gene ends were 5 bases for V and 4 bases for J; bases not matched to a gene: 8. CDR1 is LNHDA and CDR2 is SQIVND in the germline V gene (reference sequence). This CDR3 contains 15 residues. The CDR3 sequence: CASSATGGSAYGYTF. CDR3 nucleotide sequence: TGTGCCAGTAGTGCTACAGGGGGCTCCGCCTATGGCTACACCTTC.

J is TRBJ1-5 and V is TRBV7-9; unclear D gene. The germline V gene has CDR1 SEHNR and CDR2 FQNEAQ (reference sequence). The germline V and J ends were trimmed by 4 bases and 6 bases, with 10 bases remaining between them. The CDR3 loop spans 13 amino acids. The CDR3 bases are TGTGCCAGCAGCTCTGACGGAGGTCAGCCCCAGCATTTT. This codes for CASSSDGGQPQHF.

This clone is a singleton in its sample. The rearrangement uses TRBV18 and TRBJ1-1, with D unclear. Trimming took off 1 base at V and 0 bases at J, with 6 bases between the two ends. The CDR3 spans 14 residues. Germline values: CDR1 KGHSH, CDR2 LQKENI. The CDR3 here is CASSPRSLNTEAFF. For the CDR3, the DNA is TGTGCCAGCTCACCACGGAGCCTGAACACTGAAGCTTTCTTT.

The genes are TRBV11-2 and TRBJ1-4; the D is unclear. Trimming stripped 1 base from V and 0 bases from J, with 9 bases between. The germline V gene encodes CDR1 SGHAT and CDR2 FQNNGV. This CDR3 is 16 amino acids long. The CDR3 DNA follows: TGTGCCAGCAGCTTAGGGGCGGGTGCAACTAATGAAAAACTGTTTTTT. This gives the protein CASSLGAGATNEKLFF.

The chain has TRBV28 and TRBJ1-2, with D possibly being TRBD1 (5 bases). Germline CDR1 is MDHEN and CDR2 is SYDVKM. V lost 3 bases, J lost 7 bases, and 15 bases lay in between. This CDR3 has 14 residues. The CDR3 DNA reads TGTGCCAGCAGTTTTGGAGTAGGGGCAGGTGGCTACACCTTC. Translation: CASSFGVGAGGYTF.

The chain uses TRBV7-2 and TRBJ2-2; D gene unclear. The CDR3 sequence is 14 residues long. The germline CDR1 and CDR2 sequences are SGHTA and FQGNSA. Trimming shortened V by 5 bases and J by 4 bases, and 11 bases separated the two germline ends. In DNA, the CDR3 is TGTGCCAGCAGCCCACAGATTGCCACCGGGGAGCTGTTTTTT. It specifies CASSPQIATGELFF.

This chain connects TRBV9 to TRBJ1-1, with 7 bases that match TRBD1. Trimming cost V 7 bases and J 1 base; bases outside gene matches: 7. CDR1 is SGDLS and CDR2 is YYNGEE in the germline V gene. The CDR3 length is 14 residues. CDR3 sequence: CASGQGGWNTEAFF. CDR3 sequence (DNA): TGTGCCAGCGGTCAGGGGGGCTGGAACACTGAAGCTTTCTTT. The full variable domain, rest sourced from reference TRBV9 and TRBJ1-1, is DSGVTQTPKHLITATGQRVTLRCSPRSGDLSVYWYQQSLDQGLQFLIQYYNGEERAKGNILERFSAQQFPDLHSELNLSSLELGDSALYFCASGQGGWNTEAFFGQGTRLTVV.

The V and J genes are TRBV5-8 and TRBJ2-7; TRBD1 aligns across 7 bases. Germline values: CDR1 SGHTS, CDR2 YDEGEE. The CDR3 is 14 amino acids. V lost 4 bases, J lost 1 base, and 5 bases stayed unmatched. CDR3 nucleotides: TGTGCCAGCAGCAGGGGACAGACATCCTACGAGCAGTACTTC. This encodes CASSRGQTSYEQYF.

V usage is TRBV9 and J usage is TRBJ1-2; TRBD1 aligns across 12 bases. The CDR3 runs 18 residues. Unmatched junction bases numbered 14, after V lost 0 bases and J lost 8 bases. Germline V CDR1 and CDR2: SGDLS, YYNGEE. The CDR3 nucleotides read TGTGCCAGCAGCGTAGTAGGGACAGGGGGCGGTTTTGGAAAAGGCTACACCTTC. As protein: CASSVVGTGGGFGKGYTF.

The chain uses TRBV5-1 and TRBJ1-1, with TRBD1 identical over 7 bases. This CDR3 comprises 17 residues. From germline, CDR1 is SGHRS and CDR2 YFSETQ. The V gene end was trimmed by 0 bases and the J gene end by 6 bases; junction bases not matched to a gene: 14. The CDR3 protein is CASSLAIRGIERAEAFF. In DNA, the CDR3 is TGCGCCAGCAGCTTGGCCATCAGGGGGATAGAGAGGGCTGAAGCTTTCTTT.

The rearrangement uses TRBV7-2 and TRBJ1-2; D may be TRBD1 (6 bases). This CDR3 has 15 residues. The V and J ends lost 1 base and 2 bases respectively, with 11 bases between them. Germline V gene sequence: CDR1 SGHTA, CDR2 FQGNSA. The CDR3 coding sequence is TGTGCCAGCAGCTTAGGTCAGGGGTCCAACTATGGCTACACCTTC. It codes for CASSLGQGSNYGYTF.

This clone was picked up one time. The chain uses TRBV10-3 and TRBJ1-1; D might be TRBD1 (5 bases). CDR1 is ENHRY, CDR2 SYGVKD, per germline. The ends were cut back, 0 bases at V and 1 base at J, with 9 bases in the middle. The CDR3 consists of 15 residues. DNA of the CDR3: TGTGCCATCAGTGAGTCAGGGGTGCCGAACACTGAAGCTTTCTTT. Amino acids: CAISESGVPNTEAFF.

The CDR3 reads CASKKPENEQFF. The CDR3 bases are TGCGCCAGCAAGAAGCCGGAGAATGAGCAGTTCTTC. J is TRBJ2-1 and V is TRBV5-1, with D unresolved. The germline V gene has CDR1 SGHRS and CDR2 YFSETQ. This CDR3 has 12 residues. V shed 6 bases and J shed 7 bases, with 11 bases lying between them.

In DNA form, the CDR3 reads TGTGCCAGCTCACCCGGGACAGGGATCGTCGGCTACACCTTC. Translated: CASSPGTGIVGYTF. V is TRBV18 and J is TRBJ1-2; TRBD1 matches 9 bases. J gave up 8 bases and V 3 bases, and 7 bases lay outside the gene matches. CDR1 is KGHSH and CDR2 is LQKENI in the germline V gene. This CDR3 is built from 14 residues.